Presented here are 3 T cell receptor beta chains from one specimen sequenced in a study of blood T cell repertoires in COVID-19. Measured with immunoSEQ multiplex PCR; TCRdb has only the in-frame clones, and not every one. The sample yields about 260,000 clones, about 87% seen once. The sample taken for sequencing was peripheral blood. Source of these receptors: a woman aged 40 to 49 who had recovered from COVID-19.

This chain uses TRBV10-3 with TRBJ2-4; D is unclear. V was clipped by 1 base and J by 7 bases, with 11 bases between them. In germline, CDR1 is ENHRY, CDR2 SYGVKD. This CDR3 is 14 amino acids long. The CDR3 spells CAISEFEMSNIQYF. CDR3 coding DNA: TGTGCCATCAGTGAGTTTGAGATGAGTAACATTCAGTACTTC.

The V and J genes are TRBV11-2 and TRBJ2-7, with D possibly matching TRBD2 (6 bases). The CDR3 extends over 16 amino acids. V lost 4 bases to trimming and J lost 7 bases, with 23 bases between them. Germline V gives CDR1 SGHAT, CDR2 FQNNGV. CDR3 bases: TGTGCCAGCAGCTCTACCACAGGAGGGCTCCTGGGGGAGCAGTACTTC. Amino acids: CASSSTTGGLLGEQYF.

The V call is TRBV5-1, the J call TRBJ1-1; D not resolved. CDR1 SGHRS and CDR2 YFSETQ come from the germline V gene. This CDR3 has 14 residues. The germline V and J ends were trimmed by 0 bases and 2 bases, with 8 bases remaining between them. The CDR3 DNA reads TGCGCCAGCAGCTTGGAGCAGGTTAACACTGAAGCTTTCTTT. Translation: CASSLEQVNTEAFF.